This passage covers 18 T cell receptor beta chains from one sample sequenced in a study of beta chain features in type 1 diabetes. Findings and caveats of the study: Type 1 diabetes patients showed a moderate but significant shortening of TCRB CDR3s in all four CD4+ subsets.

Every bit of the isolated RNA underwent reverse transcription, so sequencing read expressed TCRB transcripts. Sequenced by immunoSEQ multiplex PCR; TCRdb stores in-frame clones only, minus some. Of about 710,000 clones in the sample, roughly an eighth were seen once. The antigens of these receptors remain unknown. Sequenced material: naive CD4+ T cells from blood. The receptors were sampled from a man aged 18 to 29 with type 1 diabetes.

The chain is built from TRBV29-1 and TRBJ2-3; D unclear. The CDR3 contains 11 residues. The germline gives CDR1 SQVTM, CDR2 ANQGSEA. V lost 5 bases and J lost 0, with 3 bases in between. In nucleotides, the CDR3 is TGCAGCGTTACCAGCACAGATACGCAGTATTTT. Translated: CSVTSTDTQYF.

The V gene is TRBV19, the J gene TRBJ2-2; D possibly corresponds to TRBD2 (5 bases). This CDR3 has 14 residues. CDR1 is LNHDA and CDR2 is SQIVND in the germline V gene (reference sequence). V was shortened by 7 bases and J by 2 bases, with 11 bases between the two germline ends. CDR3 sequence (DNA): TGTGCCAGTACCTCGGGGAGTAACACCGGGGAGCTGTTTTTT. Protein sequence: CASTSGSNTGELFF.

This clone was observed a few times. The V gene is TRBV7-2, the J gene TRBJ1-2; possibly TRBD1 for D (6 bases). Germline V CDR1 and CDR2: SGHTA, FQGNSA. Trimming pared 0 bases from V and 7 bases from J, leaving 12 bases between. CDR3 length equals 14 residues. The CDR3: CASSLAKQGGGYTF. In DNA form, the CDR3 reads TGTGCCAGCAGCTTAGCGAAACAGGGTGGTGGCTACACCTTC.

The V gene is TRBV6-5, the J gene TRBJ2-7, with D possibly being TRBD2 (6 bases). The CDR3 contains 14 residues. Trimming took 0 bases from V and 7 from J, leaving 13 bases between them. CDR1 is MNHEY, CDR2 SVGAGI, per germline. This CDR3 reads CASSYSRAGGEQYF. CDR3 bases: TGTGCCAGCAGTTACTCAAGGGCTGGGGGGGAGCAGTACTTC.

This sequence joins TRBV23-1 and TRBJ1-5, with D perhaps TRBD1 (5 bases). TRBV23-1 is annotated as an ORF whose role is uncertain. Trimming left V 0 bases short and J 7 bases short, with 13 bases between. The CDR3 runs to 15 residues. This CDR3 is CASSQSPVEGQPQHF. Written as DNA, the CDR3 is TGCGCCAGCAGTCAATCGCCGGTGGAGGGGCAGCCCCAGCATTTT.

The genes are TRBV2 and TRBJ2-5, with no clear D. Trimming removed 2 bases at V and 0 bases at J, with 4 bases between. The CDR3 has 13 residues. The germline V gene encodes CDR1 SNHLY and CDR2 FYNNEI. The CDR3: CASSEQYQETQYF. DNA of the CDR3: TGTGCCAGCAGTGAACAGTACCAAGAGACCCAGTACTTC.

This clone was recorded a few times. The genes are TRBV5-1 and TRBJ2-7; 7 bases agree with TRBD1. Germline-derived CDR1 and CDR2 are SGHRS and YFSETQ. J was trimmed by 5 bases and V by 1 base; bases with no gene match: 3. The CDR3 sequence is 13 residues long. Here the CDR3 reads CASSLTGDNEQYF. The CDR3 DNA reads as TGCGCCAGCAGCTTGACAGGGGACAACGAGCAGTACTTC.

The chain couples TRBV28 to TRBJ2-1; weak D call: TRBD1 (5 bases). V lost 1 base and J lost 2, with 21 bases in between. The CDR3 has 19 residues. The germline V gene has CDR1 MDHEN and CDR2 SYDVKM. CDR3 region: CASSLLAPARVRAYNEQFF. The CDR3 DNA sequence: TGTGCCAGCAGTTTATTAGCTCCGGCCAGGGTCAGGGCCTACAATGAGCAGTTCTTC.

This clone was picked up a small number of times. V usage is TRBV7-2 and J usage is TRBJ2-2, with 8 positions matching TRBD1. The CDR3 loop spans 16 amino acids. CDR1 is SGHTA, CDR2 FQGNSA, per germline. Trimming at V came to 3 bases and at J to 7 bases, leaving 10 bases not matched to a gene. This CDR3 is CASSLAPGQGGGELFF. The CDR3 DNA sequence: TGTGCCAGCAGCTTGGCCCCCGGACAGGGAGGCGGGGAGCTGTTTTTT.

The genes are TRBV4-3 and TRBJ2-3, with 11 bases matching TRBD2. The CDR3 is 15 amino acids. V was clipped by 0 bases and J by 13 bases; unmatched bases: 9. Looked up from germline, CDR1 is LGHNA and CDR2 is YSLEER. In nucleotides, the CDR3 is TGCGCCAGCAGCCAAGATCTAGCGGGGGGTTTCCTTGAGTATTTT. Its translation is CASSQDLAGGFLEYF.

This clone has only a few counts. As DNA, the CDR3 is TGTGCCAGCAGCTTGGTCGGCGGGGAGGATGCTACGCAGTATTTT. As protein: CASSLVGGEDATQYF. The chain links TRBV5-6 to TRBJ2-3; D possibly corresponds to TRBD2 (6 bases). V lost 0 bases to trimming and J lost 8 bases, with 16 bases between them. CDR3 length: 15 amino acids. Germline V gene lookup returns CDR1 SGHDT and CDR2 YYEEEE.

The rearrangement uses TRBV4-3 and TRBJ1-1; D unclear. There are 11 residues in the CDR3. The V end was cut by 0 bases, the J end by 10 bases, with 6 bases between. The V gene's germline CDR1 is LGHNA and CDR2 YSLEER. CDR3 region: CASSQDSRAFF. As DNA, the CDR3 is TGCGCCAGCAGCCAAGACAGTAGAGCTTTCTTT.

The CDR3: CASSLLGAFYEQYF. CDR3 sequence (DNA): TGTGCCAGCAGTTTATTAGGGGCGTTCTACGAGCAGTACTTC. The V gene is TRBV27, the J gene TRBJ2-7, with D possibly matching TRBD1 (5 bases). The CDR3 is made up of 14 amino acids. Germline values: CDR1 MNHEY, CDR2 SMNVEV (reference sequence). V dropped 1 base and J dropped 3 bases, with 10 bases sitting between them.

This clone appeared a few times. This chain connects TRBV5-1 to TRBJ2-5, with TRBD2 identical over 9 bases. The CDR3 length is 14 residues. Losses at the gene ends were 3 bases for V and 5 bases for J; bases not matched to a gene: 5. Germline-derived CDR1 and CDR2 are SGHRS and YFSETQ. The CDR3 DNA sequence: TGCGCCAGCAGCTCGGGACTAGCTGTGGAGACCCAGTACTTC. Its translation: CASSSGLAVETQYF. Full variable domain (rest looked up from reference TRBV5-1 and TRBJ2-5): KAGVTQTPRYLIKTRGQQVTLSCSPISGHRSVSWYQQTPGQGLQFLFEYFSETQRNKGNFPGRFSGRQFSNSRSEMNVSTLELGDSALYLCASSSGLAVETQYFGPGTRLLVL.

This clone has only a few counts. This rearrangement joins TRBV30 to TRBJ1-5; D gene ambiguous. Germline CDR1 is GTSNPN and CDR2 is SVGIG (reference sequence). The V and J ends lost 2 bases and 3 bases respectively, with 8 bases between them. The CDR3 consists of 13 residues. This chain's CDR3 is CAWSLGINQPQHF. CDR3 DNA sequence: TGTGCCTGGAGTTTGGGGATCAATCAGCCCCAGCATTTT.

The chain combines TRBV11-3 with TRBJ2-5; 7 bases match TRBD2. With 4 bases clipped from V and 5 bases from J, the junction kept 10 bases outside the gene matches. CDR1 SGHNT and CDR2 YENEEA come from the germline V gene. The CDR3 contains 15 residues. The CDR3 here is CASSSAGAGEETQYF. The DNA for the CDR3 is TGTGCCAGCAGCTCCGCAGGTGCGGGGGAGGAGACCCAGTACTTC.

This clone was counted a few times. CDR3 coding DNA: TGCGCCAGCAGCTCAAGGACTAGCGGGAGCTACGAGCAGTACTTC. It specifies CASSSRTSGSYEQYF. The chain employs TRBV5-1 and TRBJ2-7; TRBD2 aligns across 13 bases. The trim removed 3 bases at V and 3 bases at J, leaving 3 bases unmatched. Germline loops: CDR1 SGHRS, CDR2 YFSETQ. The CDR3 loop spans 15 amino acids.

This clone has just a few counts. The chain joins TRBV16 to TRBJ2-6; D not resolved. V dropped 1 base and J dropped 3 bases, with 7 bases sitting between them. From germline, CDR1 is KGHSY and CDR2 FQNENV. CDR3 length: 15 amino acids. The CDR3 region is CASSQYGDGANVLTF. For the CDR3, the DNA is TGTGCCAGCAGCCAATATGGGGATGGGGCCAACGTCCTGACTTTC.